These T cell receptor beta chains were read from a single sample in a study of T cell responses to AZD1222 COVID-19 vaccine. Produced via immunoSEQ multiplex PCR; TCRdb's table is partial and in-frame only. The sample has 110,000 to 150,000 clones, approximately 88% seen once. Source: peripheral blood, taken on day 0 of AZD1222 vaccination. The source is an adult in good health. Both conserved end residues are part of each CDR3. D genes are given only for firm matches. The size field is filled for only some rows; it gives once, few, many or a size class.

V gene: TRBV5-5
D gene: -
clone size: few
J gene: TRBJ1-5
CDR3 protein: CASSTEQGIQPQHF
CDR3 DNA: TGTGCCAGCAGCACTGAACAGGGAATTCAGCCCCAGCATTTT

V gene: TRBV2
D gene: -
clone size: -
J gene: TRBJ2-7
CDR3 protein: CASSPRTSVAYEQYF
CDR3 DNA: TGTGCCAGCAGTCCTAGGACATCTGTAGCCTACGAGCAGTACTTC

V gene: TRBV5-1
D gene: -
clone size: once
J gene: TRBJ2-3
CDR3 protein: CASKELAVTSPSTDTQYF
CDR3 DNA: TGCGCCAGCAAGGAACTAGCCGTTACATCCCCTAGCACAGATACGCAGTATTTT

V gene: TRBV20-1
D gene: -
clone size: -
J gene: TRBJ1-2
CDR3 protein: CSASRGNNYGYTF
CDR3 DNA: TGCAGTGCTAGTCGGGGGAATAACTATGGCTACACCTTC

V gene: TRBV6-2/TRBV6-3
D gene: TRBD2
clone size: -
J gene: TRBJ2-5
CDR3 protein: CASSSLAGTTQETQYF
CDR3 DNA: TGTGCCAGCAGTTCCCTAGCGGGGACGACCCAAGAGACCCAGTACTTC

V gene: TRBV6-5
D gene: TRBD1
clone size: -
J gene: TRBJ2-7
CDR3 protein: CASKLGGQGTGEQYF
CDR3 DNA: TGTGCCAGTAAACTAGGGGGACAGGGGACAGGGGAGCAGTACTTC

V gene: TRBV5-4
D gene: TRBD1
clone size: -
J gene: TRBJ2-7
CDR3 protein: CASSHMGQGNEQYF
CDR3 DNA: TGTGCCAGCAGCCATATGGGACAGGGCAACGAGCAGTACTTC

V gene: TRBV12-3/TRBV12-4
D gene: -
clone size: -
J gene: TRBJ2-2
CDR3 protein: CASSSRGTGELFF
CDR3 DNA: TGTGCCAGCAGTAGTCGGGGGACCGGGGAGCTGTTTTTT

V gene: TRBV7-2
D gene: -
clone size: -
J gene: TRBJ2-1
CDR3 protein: CASSFTSSTNEQFF
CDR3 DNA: TGTGCCAGCAGCTTTACTAGCTCCACCAATGAGCAGTTCTTC

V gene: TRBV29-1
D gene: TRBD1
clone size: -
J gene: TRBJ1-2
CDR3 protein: CSVLTGKGYTF
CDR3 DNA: TGCAGCGTCTTGACAGGGAAAGGCTACACCTTC

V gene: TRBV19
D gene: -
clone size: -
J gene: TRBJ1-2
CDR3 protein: CASSEIRVNYGYTF
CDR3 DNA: TGTGCCAGTAGTGAGATTCGGGTTAACTATGGCTACACCTTC

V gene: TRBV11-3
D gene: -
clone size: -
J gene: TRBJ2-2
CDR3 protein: CASSSEATNTGELFF
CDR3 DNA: TGTGCCAGCAGCTCAGAAGCCACGAACACCGGGGAGCTGTTTTTT

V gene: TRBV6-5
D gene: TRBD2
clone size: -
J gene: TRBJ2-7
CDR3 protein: CASSRTSGRWYF
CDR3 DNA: TGTGCCAGCAGTCGGACTAGCGGGCGCTGGTACTTC

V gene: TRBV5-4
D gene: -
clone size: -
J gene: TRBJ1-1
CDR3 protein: CASSLNPTGNTEAFF
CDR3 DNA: TGTGCCAGCAGCTTGAACCCTACAGGCAACACTGAAGCTTTCTTT

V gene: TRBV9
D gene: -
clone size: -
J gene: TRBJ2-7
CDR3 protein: CASSVAGGTYEQYF
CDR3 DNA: TGTGCCAGCAGCGTAGCTGGAGGGACCTACGAGCAGTACTTC

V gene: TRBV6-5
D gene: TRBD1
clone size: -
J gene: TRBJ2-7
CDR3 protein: CASSGQDTYEQYF
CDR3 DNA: TGTGCCAGCTCCGGACAGGACACCTACGAGCAGTACTTC

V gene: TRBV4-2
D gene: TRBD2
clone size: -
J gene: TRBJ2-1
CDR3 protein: CASSQETSGSYNEQFF
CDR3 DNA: TGTGCCAGCAGCCAAGAAACTAGCGGCTCCTACAATGAGCAGTTCTTC

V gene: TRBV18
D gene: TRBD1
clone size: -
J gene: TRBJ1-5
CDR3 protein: CASSPRTGEQPQHF
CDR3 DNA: TGTGCCAGCTCACCTAGGACAGGGGAACAGCCCCAGCATTTT

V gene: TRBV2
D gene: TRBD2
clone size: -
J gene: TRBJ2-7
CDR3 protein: CASSDMGTSGSGIEQYF
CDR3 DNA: TGTGCCAGCAGTGATATGGGGACTAGCGGGAGTGGAATCGAGCAGTACTTC

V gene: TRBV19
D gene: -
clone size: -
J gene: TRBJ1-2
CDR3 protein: CASARNSVYGYTF
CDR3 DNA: TGTGCCAGCGCAAGAAACAGCGTCTATGGCTACACCTTC

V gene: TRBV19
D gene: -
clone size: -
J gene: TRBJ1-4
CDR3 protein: CASRREDNEKLFF
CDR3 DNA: TGTGCCAGTAGGAGGGAGGACAATGAAAAACTGTTTTTT

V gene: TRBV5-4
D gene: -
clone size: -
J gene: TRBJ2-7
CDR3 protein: CASSPGGWQGSYEQYF
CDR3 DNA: TGTGCCAGCAGCCCCGGTGGTTGGCAGGGATCCTACGAGCAGTACTTC

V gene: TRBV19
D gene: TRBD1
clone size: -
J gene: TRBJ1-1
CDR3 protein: CASKFFTGDSTEAFF
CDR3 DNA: TGTGCCAGTAAATTTTTTACAGGGGACTCCACTGAAGCTTTCTTT

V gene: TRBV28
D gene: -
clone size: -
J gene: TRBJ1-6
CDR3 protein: CASSPNGSPLHF
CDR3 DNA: TGTGCCAGCAGCCCGAACGGTTCACCCCTCCACTTT

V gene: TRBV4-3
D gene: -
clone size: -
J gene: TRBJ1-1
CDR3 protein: CASSQERGGRETEAFF
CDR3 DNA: TGCGCCAGCAGCCAAGAACGCGGGGGGCGGGAGACTGAAGCTTTCTTT

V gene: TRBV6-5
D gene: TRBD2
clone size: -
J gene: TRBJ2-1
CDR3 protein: CASRGTSGGYNEQFF
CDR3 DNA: TGTGCCAGCAGGGGGACTAGCGGGGGATACAATGAGCAGTTCTTC

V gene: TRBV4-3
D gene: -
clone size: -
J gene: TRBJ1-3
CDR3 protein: CASSQDVWGGSGNTIYF
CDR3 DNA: TGCGCCAGCAGCCAAGATGTTTGGGGGGGCTCTGGAAACACCATATATTTT

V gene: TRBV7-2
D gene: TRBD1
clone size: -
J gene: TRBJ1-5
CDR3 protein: CASSLQGGNQPQHF
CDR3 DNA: TGTGCCAGCAGCTTACAGGGGGGCAATCAGCCCCAGCATTTT

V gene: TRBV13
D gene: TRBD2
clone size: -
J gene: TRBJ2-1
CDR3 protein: CASSLSVTSGGHLYNEQFF
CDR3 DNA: TGTGCCAGCAGCTTATCGGTCACTAGCGGGGGCCACTTATACAATGAGCAGTTCTTC

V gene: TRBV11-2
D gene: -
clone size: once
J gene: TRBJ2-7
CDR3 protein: CASSLGQGGEQYF
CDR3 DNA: TGTGCCAGCAGCTTAGGACAGGGAGGCGAGCAGTACTTC

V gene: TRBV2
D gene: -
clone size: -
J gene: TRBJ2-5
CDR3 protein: CASSRWETQYF
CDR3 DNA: TGTGCCAGCAGTAGATGGGAGACCCAGTACTTC

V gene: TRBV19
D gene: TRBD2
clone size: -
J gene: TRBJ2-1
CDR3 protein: CASSPLAGGHNEQFF
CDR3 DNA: TGTGCCAGTAGCCCCCTGGCGGGGGGGCACAATGAGCAGTTCTTC

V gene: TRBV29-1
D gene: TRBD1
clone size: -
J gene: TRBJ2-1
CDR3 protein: CSAEGASSYNEQFF
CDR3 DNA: TGCAGCGCCGAGGGGGCGAGCTCCTACAATGAGCAGTTCTTC

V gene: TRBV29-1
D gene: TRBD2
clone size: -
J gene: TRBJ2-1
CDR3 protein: CSVGRDSREFF
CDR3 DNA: TGCAGCGTCGGGAGGGACTCCAGGGAGTTCTTC

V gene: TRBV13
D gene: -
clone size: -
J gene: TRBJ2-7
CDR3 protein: CASSHPGGYEQYF
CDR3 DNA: TGTGCCAGCAGCCATCCTGGGGGCTACGAGCAGTACTTC

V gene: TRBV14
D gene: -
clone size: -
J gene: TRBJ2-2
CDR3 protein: CASSQELAGELFF
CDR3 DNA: TGTGCCAGCAGCCAAGAGTTGGCCGGGGAGCTGTTTTTT

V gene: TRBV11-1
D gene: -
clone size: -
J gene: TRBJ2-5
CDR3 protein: CASSLRRRGAQETQYF
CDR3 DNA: TGTGCCAGCAGTCTCCGGCGGAGGGGGGCTCAAGAGACCCAGTACTTC